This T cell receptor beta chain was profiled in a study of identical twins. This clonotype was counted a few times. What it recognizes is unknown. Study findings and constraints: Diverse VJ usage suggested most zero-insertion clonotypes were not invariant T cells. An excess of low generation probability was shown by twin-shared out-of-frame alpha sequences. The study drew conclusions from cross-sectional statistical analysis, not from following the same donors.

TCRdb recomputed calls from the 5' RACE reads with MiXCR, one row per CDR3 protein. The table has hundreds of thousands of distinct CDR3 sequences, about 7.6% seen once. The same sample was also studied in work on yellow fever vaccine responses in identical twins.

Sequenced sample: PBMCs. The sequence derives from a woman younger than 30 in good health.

The CDR3 DNA reads TGTGCCAGCAGCAAGGTGGAAATCCCCTATGGCTACACCTTC. Translated: CASSKVEIPYGYTF. The chain uses TRBV3-1 and TRBJ1-2; D is unclear. The CDR3 consists of 14 residues. Per the germline V gene, CDR1 is LGHDT and CDR2 is YNNKEL (reference sequence). Trimming left V 5 bases short and J 4 bases short, with 14 bases between.